Each of the 32 T cell receptor beta chains below was sequenced from the same sample in a study of blood T cell repertoires in COVID-19. The data were produced by immunoSEQ multiplex PCR, yet TCRdb's version contains in-frame clones alone and is incomplete. The table lists around 240,000 clones, almost 85% of them singletons. Sequencing used peripheral blood. The source is a woman older than 75 with acute or convalescent COVID-19.

The chain carries TRBV7-9 and TRBJ2-3, with 10 nucleotides matching TRBD2. The germline CDR1 and CDR2 sequences are SEHNR and FQNEAQ (reference sequence). V lost 5 bases and J lost 5; bases outside the gene matches: 10. The CDR3 covers 16 residues. In DNA, the CDR3 is TGTGCCAGCAGCCAAATAGCGGGGGGCCGGGTAGATACGCAGTATTTT. It encodes CASSQIAGGRVDTQYF. Drawing the rest from reference TRBV7-9 and TRBJ2-3, the complete variable domain is DTGVSQNPRHKITKRGQNVTFRCDPISEHNRLYWYRQTLGQGPEFLTYFQNEAQLEKSRLLSDRFSAERPKGSFSTLEIQRTEQGDSAMYLCASSQIAGGRVDTQYFGPGTRLTVL.

V usage is TRBV29-1 and J usage is TRBJ2-7; D may be TRBD1 (6 bases). V lost 5 bases, J lost 4 bases, and 9 bases lay in between. Looked up from germline, CDR1 is SQVTM and CDR2 is ANQGSEA. The CDR3 spans 11 residues. The CDR3 DNA follows: TGCAGCGTTTCACAGGGTTACGAGCAGTACTTC. Encoded protein: CSVSQGYEQYF.

V is TRBV7-2 and J is TRBJ1-6; TRBD1 is a possible D gene (5 bases). CDR3 length: 14 residues. Germline CDR1 and CDR2: SGHTA and FQGNSA. Trimming removed 0 bases from V and 6 bases from J, with 6 bases in between. The CDR3 nucleotides read TGTGCCAGCAGCTTAGCTCAGGGTAATTCACCCCTCCACTTT. It specifies CASSLAQGNSPLHF. The full variable domain, with the rest looked up from reference TRBV7-2 and TRBJ1-6, is GAGVSQSPSNKVTEKGKDVELRCDPISGHTALYWYRQSLGQGLEFLIYFQGNSAPDKSGLPSDRFSAERTGGSVSTLTIQRTQQEDSAVYLCASSLAQGNSPLHFGNGTRLTVT.

This clone was seen a few times. The gene calls are TRBV5-4 and TRBJ2-1; D is perhaps TRBD1 (5 bases). V was trimmed by 4 bases and J by 5 bases, leaving 19 bases between them. Per germline, CDR1 SGHNT and CDR2 YYREEE (reference sequence). This CDR3 region has 16 residues. In DNA form, the CDR3 reads TGTGCCAGCAGCCTAGGTGGGGCCACAACAAACAATGAGCAGTTCTTC. Its protein product is CASSLGGATTNNEQFF.

The chain joins TRBV7-2 to TRBJ1-2; 8 bases agree with TRBD1. CDR1 is SGHTA, CDR2 FQGNSA, per germline. The CDR3 covers 14 residues. V shed 6 bases and J 3 bases; nucleotides not matched to a gene: 6. This chain's CDR3 is CASSSTGGDYGYTF. DNA for the CDR3: TGTGCCAGCAGTTCAACAGGGGGAGACTATGGCTACACCTTC. Combining the CDR3 with reference TRBV7-2 and TRBJ1-2 gives the whole variable domain GAGVSQSPSNKVTEKGKDVELRCDPISGHTALYWYRQSLGQGLEFLIYFQGNSAPDKSGLPSDRFSAERTGGSVSTLTIQRTQQEDSAVYLCASSSTGGDYGYTFGSGTRLTVV.

This chain connects TRBV18 to TRBJ2-7, with D maybe TRBD1 (6 bases). This CDR3 is built from 16 residues. The V end was cut by 1 base, the J end by 5 bases, with 18 bases between. CDR1 and CDR2 (germline): KGHSH, LQKENI. The CDR3 sequence: CASSPLPRTGLDEQYF. The CDR3, as DNA: TGTGCCAGCTCACCACTCCCCCGAACAGGGTTAGACGAGCAGTACTTC.

The chain uses TRBV27 and TRBJ2-1; D may be TRBD1 (5 bases). The CDR3 runs 14 residues. Trimming took off 3 bases at V and 6 bases at J, with 12 bases between the two ends. The V gene's germline CDR1 is MNHEY and CDR2 SMNVEV (reference sequence). For the CDR3, the DNA is TGTGCCAGCAGTTTGTCCAGGGTGGCCAATGAGCAGTTCTTC. It is translated as CASSLSRVANEQFF.

V is TRBV6-5 and J is TRBJ1-2, with D unclear. V dropped 5 bases and J dropped 6 bases, with 16 bases sitting between them. Germline V gene lookup returns CDR1 MNHEY and CDR2 SVGAGI. The CDR3 runs to 14 residues. For the CDR3, the DNA is TGTGCCAGCAGTCCCGCCCCAAGCCCGAATGGCTACACCTTC. This sequence encodes CASSPAPSPNGYTF.

This chain joins TRBV6-6 and TRBJ1-6, with 8 bases matching TRBD1. Germline V gives CDR1 MNHNY, CDR2 SVGAGI (reference sequence). The CDR3 consists of 15 residues. With 7 bases clipped from V and 6 bases from J, the junction kept 8 bases outside the gene matches. In DNA, the CDR3 is TGTGCCAGCACCTGGCAGGGGGCAGGTAATTCACCCCTCCACTTT. This translates into CASTWQGAGNSPLHF.

The V and J genes are TRBV11-2 and TRBJ2-1; 11 bases match TRBD2. V was pared by 5 bases and J by 5 bases, with 8 bases of the junction left unmatched. This CDR3 is 16 amino acids long. CDR1 is SGHAT, CDR2 FQNNGV, per germline. In nucleotides, the CDR3 is TGTGCCAGCAGCCCAAGTGTAGCGGGGGGGAACAATGAGCAGTTCTTC. This encodes CASSPSVAGGNNEQFF.

The rearrangement links TRBV7-2 to TRBJ1-6; 7 bases are a match to TRBD1. J lost 10 bases, V lost 5 bases, and 11 bases had no gene match. CDR1 is SGHTA and CDR2 is FQGNSA in the germline V gene. The CDR3 totals 15 residues. In DNA, the CDR3 is TGTGCCAGCAGCCTCCGACAGGGTGGACGGTCACCCCTCCACTTT. This sequence encodes CASSLRQGGRSPLHF.

The J gene is TRBJ2-2, the V gene TRBV18; no clear D. Per the germline V gene, CDR1 is KGHSH and CDR2 is LQKENI. This CDR3 spans 18 amino acids. The V gene lost 1 base and the J gene lost 2 bases, with 17 bases spanning the gap. CDR3 region: CASSPRTTPFANTGELFF. In nucleotides, the CDR3 is TGTGCCAGCTCACCACGAACAACCCCATTCGCTAACACCGGGGAGCTGTTTTTT.

The rearrangement links TRBV6-5 to TRBJ2-1; 8 bases are a match to TRBD2. The trim removed 0 bases at V and 2 bases at J, leaving 3 bases unmatched. CDR1 is MNHEY and CDR2 is SVGAGI in the germline V gene. This CDR3 contains 16 residues. The CDR3 reads CASSYSLADTYNEQFF. CDR3 nucleotide sequence: TGTGCCAGCAGTTACTCACTAGCGGACACCTACAATGAGCAGTTCTTC.

The gene calls are TRBV5-8 and TRBJ2-4, with D maybe TRBD1 (5 bases). Trimming stripped 4 bases from V and 5 bases from J, with 13 bases between. The CDR3 is 14 residues long. CDR1 SGHTS and CDR2 YDEGEE come from the germline V gene. CDR3 nucleotide sequence: TGTGCCAGCAGCCAGGACACAGACCAAAACATTCAGTACTTC. Translated: CASSQDTDQNIQYF. Combining the CDR3 with reference TRBV5-8 and TRBJ2-4 gives the whole variable domain EAGVTQSPTHLIKTRGQQATLRCSPISGHTSVYWYQQALGLGLQFLLWYDEGEERNRGNFPPRFSGRQFPNYSSELNVNALELEDSALYLCASSQDTDQNIQYFGAGTRLSVL.

This rearrangement joins TRBV7-9 to TRBJ2-6; D gene unclear. The germline gives CDR1 SEHNR, CDR2 FQNEAQ (reference sequence). The CDR3 extends over 15 amino acids. Between the trimmed V and J ends, which lost 1 base and 0 bases, there was a span of 4 bases. CDR3 nucleotide sequence: TGTGCCAGCAGCTTAGGGAGCTCTGGGGCCAACGTCCTGACTTTC. Its translation is CASSLGSSGANVLTF.

The chain has TRBV29-1 and TRBJ1-1; tentative D call: TRBD1 (6 bases). The germline gives CDR1 SQVTM, CDR2 ANQGSEA. The length of the CDR3 is 14 residues. The V and J ends lost 5 bases and 2 bases respectively, with 15 bases between them. In DNA, the CDR3 is TGCAGCGTTAAGTTCAGGACAGCAAACACTGAAGCTTTCTTT. This encodes CSVKFRTANTEAFF.

The chain uses TRBV5-6 and TRBJ2-1; D may be TRBD1 (6 bases). The germline gives CDR1 SGHDT, CDR2 YYEEEE. The CDR3 consists of 15 residues. V lost 3 bases to trimming and J lost 7 bases, with 17 bases between them. CDR3 amino acids: CASSSQRGGLNEQFF. The CDR3 DNA is TGTGCCAGCAGCTCCCAGAGAGGGGGTCTAAATGAGCAGTTCTTC.

The V and J genes are TRBV4-3 and TRBJ1-1, with a possible D match to TRBD1 (6 bases). This CDR3 has 14 amino acids. V lost 0 bases and J lost 6, with 11 bases in between. Germline V gene data show CDR1 as LGHNA and CDR2 as YSLEER. In DNA, the CDR3 is TGCGCCAGCAGCCAAGAGCTACAGGGCCCTGAAGCTTTCTTT. Translation gives CASSQELQGPEAFF.

This chain uses TRBV5-5 with TRBJ1-1, with no clear D. Germline lookup yields CDR1 SGHKS and CDR2 YYEKEE (reference sequence). Trimming took 0 bases from V and 1 from J, leaving 10 bases between them. The CDR3 covers 15 residues. The CDR3 is CASSLDGPGNTEAFF. The CDR3 DNA reads as TGTGCCAGCAGCTTGGATGGGCCCGGGAACACTGAAGCTTTCTTT.

The chain joins TRBV5-4 to TRBJ2-1; the match to TRBD2 covers 8 bases. With 0 bases clipped from V and 3 bases from J, the junction kept 2 bases outside the gene matches. The CDR3 totals 15 residues. CDR1 is SGHNT, CDR2 YYREEE, per germline (reference sequence). CDR3 residues: CASSLGRGDYNEQFF. The CDR3 bases are TGTGCCAGCAGCTTGGGGCGGGGGGACTACAATGAGCAGTTCTTC.

The V and J genes are TRBV7-9 and TRBJ1-1; D is perhaps TRBD1 (6 bases). Germline CDR1 and CDR2: SEHNR and FQNEAQ (reference sequence). Trimming stripped 3 bases from V and 0 bases from J, with 8 bases between. The CDR3 consists of 14 residues. DNA of the CDR3: TGTGCCAGCAGCTTCAGGGGACTGAACACTGAAGCTTTCTTT. This gives the protein CASSFRGLNTEAFF.

In this sample, this clone turned up a few times. The V gene is TRBV2, the J gene TRBJ2-7; D not certain. The CDR3 spans 11 residues. Per germline, CDR1 SNHLY and CDR2 FYNNEI. With 6 bases removed from V and 0 bases from J, the gap between germline ends came to 3 bases. CDR3 loop: CASRYSYEQYF. CDR3 sequence (DNA): TGTGCCAGCAGGTACTCCTACGAGCAGTACTTC.

The rearrangement uses TRBV28 and TRBJ1-3; no reliable D call. Germline CDR1 and CDR2: MDHEN and SYDVKM. CDR3 length equals 15 residues. Between the trimmed V and J ends, which lost 5 bases and 3 bases, there was a span of 14 bases. CDR3 loop: CASSPSKLGGNTIYF. Here the CDR3 DNA reads TGTGCCAGCAGTCCTAGCAAACTGGGTGGAAACACCATATATTTT.

This clone was seen more than once but under ten times. V and J are TRBV18 and TRBJ1-1, with D tentatively TRBD1 (5 bases). The V end lost 5 bases, the J end lost 3 bases, and 13 bases lay between the germline ends. The CDR3 is 14 amino acids. The germline V gene encodes CDR1 KGHSH and CDR2 LQKENI. This CDR3 reads CASSFQGTDTEAFF. The CDR3 coding sequence is TGTGCCAGCTCATTTCAGGGAACGGACACTGAAGCTTTCTTT.

J is TRBJ2-1 and V is TRBV27; D possibly corresponds to TRBD1 (6 bases). V was cut by 8 bases and J by 2 bases, with 13 bases left in between. CDR1 and CDR2 from the germline V gene are MNHEY and SMNVEV (reference sequence). CDR3 length: 14 residues. CDR3 sequence reads: CASSSGQTYNEQFF. The CDR3 nucleotides read TGTGCCAGCTCTTCCGGACAGACCTACAATGAGCAGTTCTTC.

V gene TRBV2 combines with J gene TRBJ2-7, with D unresolved. V shed 5 bases and J shed 3 bases, with 8 bases lying between them. This CDR3 has 12 residues. Germline lookup yields CDR1 SNHLY and CDR2 FYNNEI. The CDR3 DNA is TGTGCCAGCAGTCGAGAGTTCTACGAGCAGTACTTC. It specifies CASSREFYEQYF.

The chain uses TRBV11-2 and TRBJ1-4; D is possibly TRBD1 (5 bases). Germline CDR1 SGHAT, CDR2 FQNNGV. The CDR3 loop spans 14 amino acids. V gave up 5 bases and J gave up 6 bases, with 13 bases separating them. CDR3 nucleotides: TGTGCCAGCAGCCCTTGGGGAGGGGATGAAAAACTGTTTTTT. Its protein product is CASSPWGGDEKLFF. The variable domain in full, with the rest retrieved from reference TRBV11-2 and TRBJ1-4, is EAGVAQSPRYKIIEKRQSVAFWCNPISGHATLYWYQQILGQGPKLLIQFQNNGVVDDSQLPKDRFSAERLKGVDSTLKIQPAKLEDSAVYLCASSPWGGDEKLFFGSGTQLSVL.

The chain carries TRBV11-2 and TRBJ1-6, with D tentatively TRBD1 (6 bases). V shed 1 base and J shed 7 bases, with 8 bases lying between them. The length of the CDR3 is 14 residues. The germline CDR1 and CDR2 sequences are SGHAT and FQNNGV. The CDR3 sequence: CASSLVTGNSPLHF. CDR3 coding DNA: TGTGCCAGCAGCTTAGTTACAGGGAATTCACCCCTCCACTTT.

As concerns this clone: Germline and junction disagree at one end, which may indicate a read error. This chain links TRBV18 with TRBJ1-4; no definite D call. Germline V gene data show CDR1 as KGHSH and CDR2 as LQKENI. The CDR3 has 12 amino acids. The CDR3 is CASSPFESRLVF. The DNA for the CDR3 is TGTGCCAGCTCACCATTCGAGTCGAGACTGGTTTTT.

The rearrangement links TRBV2 to TRBJ1-2; unclear D gene. CDR1 is SNHLY and CDR2 is FYNNEI in the germline V gene. V dropped 2 bases and J dropped 6 bases, with 4 bases sitting between them. This CDR3 is built from 11 residues. The CDR3 reads CASSETNGYTF. For the CDR3, the DNA is TGTGCCAGCAGTGAAACTAATGGCTACACCTTC.

This chain links TRBV5-5 with TRBJ1-2, with D possibly being TRBD1 (5 bases). CDR1 and CDR2 from the germline V gene are SGHKS and YYEKEE (reference sequence). Trimming removed 4 bases from V and 2 bases from J, with 15 bases in between. CDR3 length: 15 amino acids. The CDR3 protein is CASSLPGGGNYGYTF. The DNA for the CDR3 is TGTGCCAGCAGCCTCCCCGGCGGGGGGAACTATGGCTACACCTTC.

This clone was observed a few times. V usage is TRBV29-1 and J usage is TRBJ1-1; 7 bases are shared with TRBD1. The V and J ends lost 5 bases and 7 bases, in that order; junction bases with no gene match: 4. This CDR3 comprises 11 residues. Looked up from germline, CDR1 is SQVTM and CDR2 is ANQGSEA. CDR3 nucleotides: TGCAGCGTTAACCGGGACAGTGAAGCTTTCTTT. Protein product: CSVNRDSEAFF.